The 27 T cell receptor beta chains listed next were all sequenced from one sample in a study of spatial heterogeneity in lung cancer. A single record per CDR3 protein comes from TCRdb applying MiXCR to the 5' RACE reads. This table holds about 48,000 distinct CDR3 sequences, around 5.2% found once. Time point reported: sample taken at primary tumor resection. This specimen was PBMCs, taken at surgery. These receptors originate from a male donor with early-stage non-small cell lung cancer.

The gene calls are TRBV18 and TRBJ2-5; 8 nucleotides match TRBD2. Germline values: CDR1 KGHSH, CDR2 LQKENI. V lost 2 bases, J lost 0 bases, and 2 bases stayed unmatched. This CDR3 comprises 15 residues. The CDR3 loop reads CASSPRTSHQETQYF. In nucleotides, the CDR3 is TGTGCCAGCTCACCAAGGACTAGCCACCAAGAGACCCAGTACTTC.

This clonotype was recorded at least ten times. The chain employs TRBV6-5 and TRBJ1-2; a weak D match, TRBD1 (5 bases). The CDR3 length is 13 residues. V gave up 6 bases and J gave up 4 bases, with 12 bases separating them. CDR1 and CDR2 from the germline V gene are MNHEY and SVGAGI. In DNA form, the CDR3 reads TGTGCCAGCAGCTCAGGGAGGGGCTATGGCTACACCTTC. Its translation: CASSSGRGYGYTF.

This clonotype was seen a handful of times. The CDR3 DNA follows: TGTGCCAGCAGCCAAGAAGCGGGATTCGAAAGGGAGCAGTACTTC. Its protein product is CASSQEAGFEREQYF. J is TRBJ2-7 and V is TRBV3-1, with TRBD2 matching over 7 bases. CDR3 length equals 15 residues. The trim removed 0 bases at V and 7 bases at J, leaving 9 bases unmatched. The V gene's germline CDR1 is LGHDT and CDR2 YNNKEL (reference sequence).

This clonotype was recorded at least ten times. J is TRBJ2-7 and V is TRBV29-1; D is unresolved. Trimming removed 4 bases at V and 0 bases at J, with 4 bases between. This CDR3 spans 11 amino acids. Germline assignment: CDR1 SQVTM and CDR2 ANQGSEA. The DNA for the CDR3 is TGCAGCGTTGTACGCTCCTACGAGCAGTACTTC. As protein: CSVVRSYEQYF.

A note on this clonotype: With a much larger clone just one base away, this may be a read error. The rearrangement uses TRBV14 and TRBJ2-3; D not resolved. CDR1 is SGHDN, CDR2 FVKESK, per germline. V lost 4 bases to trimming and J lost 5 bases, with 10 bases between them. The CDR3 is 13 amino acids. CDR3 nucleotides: TGTGCCAGCAGCCCCTTTACCGAAGATACGCAGTATTTT. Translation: CASSPFTEDTQYF.

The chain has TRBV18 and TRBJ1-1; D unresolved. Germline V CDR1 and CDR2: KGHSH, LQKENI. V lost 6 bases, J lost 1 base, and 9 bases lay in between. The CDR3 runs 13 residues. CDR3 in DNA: TGTGCCAGCTCCCCAACGGCGAACACTGAAGCTTTCTTT. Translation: CASSPTANTEAFF.

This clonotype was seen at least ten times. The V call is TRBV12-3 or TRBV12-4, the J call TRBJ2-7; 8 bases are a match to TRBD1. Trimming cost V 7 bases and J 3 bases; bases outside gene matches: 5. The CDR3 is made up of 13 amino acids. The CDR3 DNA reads TGTGCCAGCACCCCCGGGACAGGCTACGAGCAGTACTTC. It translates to CASTPGTGYEQYF.

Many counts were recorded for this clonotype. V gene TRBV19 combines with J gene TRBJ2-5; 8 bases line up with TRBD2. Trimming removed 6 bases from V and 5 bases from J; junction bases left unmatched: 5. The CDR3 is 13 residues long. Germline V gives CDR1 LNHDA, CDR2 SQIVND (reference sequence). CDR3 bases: TGTGCCAGTAGACGACCGGGGGGGGAGACCCAGTACTTC. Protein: CASRRPGGETQYF.

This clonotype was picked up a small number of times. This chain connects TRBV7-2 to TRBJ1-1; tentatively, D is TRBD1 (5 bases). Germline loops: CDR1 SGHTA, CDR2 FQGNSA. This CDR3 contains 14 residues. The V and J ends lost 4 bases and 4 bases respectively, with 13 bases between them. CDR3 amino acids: CASSWGHGGTEAFF. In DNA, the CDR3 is TGTGCCAGCAGCTGGGGCCACGGAGGCACTGAAGCTTTCTTT.

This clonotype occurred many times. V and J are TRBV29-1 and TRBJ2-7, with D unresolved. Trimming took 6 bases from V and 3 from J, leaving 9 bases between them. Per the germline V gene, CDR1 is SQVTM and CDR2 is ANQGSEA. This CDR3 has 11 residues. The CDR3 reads CSVRSSYEQYF. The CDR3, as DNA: TGCAGCGTCCGGAGTAGCTACGAGCAGTACTTC.

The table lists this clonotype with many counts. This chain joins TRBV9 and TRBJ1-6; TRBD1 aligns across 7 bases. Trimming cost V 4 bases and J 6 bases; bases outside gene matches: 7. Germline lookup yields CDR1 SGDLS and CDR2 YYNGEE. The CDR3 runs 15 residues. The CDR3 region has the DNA TGTGCCAGCAGCCCCTCGGGACAGTCTAATTCACCCCTCCACTTT. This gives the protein CASSPSGQSNSPLHF. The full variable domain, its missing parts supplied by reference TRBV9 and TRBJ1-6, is DSGVTQTPKHLITATGQRVTLRCSPRSGDLSVYWYQQSLDQGLQFLIQYYNGEERAKGNILERFSAQQFPDLHSELNLSSLELGDSALYFCASSPSGQSNSPLHFGNGTRLTVT.

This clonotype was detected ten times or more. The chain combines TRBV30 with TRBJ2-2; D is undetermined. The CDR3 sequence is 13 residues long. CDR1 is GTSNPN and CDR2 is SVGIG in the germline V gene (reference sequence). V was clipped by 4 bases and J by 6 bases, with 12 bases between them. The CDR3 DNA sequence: TGTGCCTGGACCCAGGTGTTCTCCGGGGAGCTGTTTTTT. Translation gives CAWTQVFSGELFF.

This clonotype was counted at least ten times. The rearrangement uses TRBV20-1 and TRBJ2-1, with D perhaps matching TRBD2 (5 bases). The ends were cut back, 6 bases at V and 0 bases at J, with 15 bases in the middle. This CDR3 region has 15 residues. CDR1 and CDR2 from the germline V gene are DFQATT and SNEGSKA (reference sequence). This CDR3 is CSAVPGLSSYNEQFF. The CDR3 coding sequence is TGCAGTGCCGTCCCAGGACTGAGCTCCTACAATGAGCAGTTCTTC.

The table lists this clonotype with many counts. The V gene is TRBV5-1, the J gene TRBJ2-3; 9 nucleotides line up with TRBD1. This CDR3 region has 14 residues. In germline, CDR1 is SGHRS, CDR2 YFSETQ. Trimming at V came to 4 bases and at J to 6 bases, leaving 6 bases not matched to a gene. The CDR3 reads CASSPGQGQDTQYF. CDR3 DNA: TGCGCCAGCAGCCCGGGACAGGGACAGGATACGCAGTATTTT.

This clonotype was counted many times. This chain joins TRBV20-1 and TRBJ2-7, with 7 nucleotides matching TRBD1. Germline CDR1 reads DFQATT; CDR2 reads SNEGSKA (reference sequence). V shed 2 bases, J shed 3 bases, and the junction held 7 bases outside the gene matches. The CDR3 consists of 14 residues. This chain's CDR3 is CSARKGTDLYEQYF. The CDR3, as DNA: TGCAGTGCTAGAAAAGGGACAGACCTCTACGAGCAGTACTTC.

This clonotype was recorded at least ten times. Here the CDR3 DNA reads TGCAGTGCTAGAGATCTCGGGTATTCGCAGTATTTT. Translation gives CSARDLGYSQYF. This chain links TRBV20-1 with TRBJ2-3; D remains ambiguous. The CDR3 sequence is 12 residues long. Germline V CDR1 and CDR2: DFQATT, SNEGSKA (reference sequence). The V end lost 0 bases, the J end lost 10 bases, and 11 bases lay between the germline ends.

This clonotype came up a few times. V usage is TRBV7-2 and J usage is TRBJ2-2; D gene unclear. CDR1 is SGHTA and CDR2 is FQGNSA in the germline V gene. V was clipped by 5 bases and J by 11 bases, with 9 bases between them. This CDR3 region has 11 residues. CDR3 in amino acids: CASSPSTELFF. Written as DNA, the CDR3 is TGTGCCAGCAGCCCATCAACCGAGCTGTTTTTT.

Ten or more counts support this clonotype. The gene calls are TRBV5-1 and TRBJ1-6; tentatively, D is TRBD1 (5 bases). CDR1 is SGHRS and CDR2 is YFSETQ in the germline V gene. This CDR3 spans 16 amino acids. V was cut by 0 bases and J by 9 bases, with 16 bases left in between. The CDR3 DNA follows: TGCGCCAGCAGCTTGGCAACTCGGAGGGGAACTTCACCCCTCCACTTT. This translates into CASSLATRRGTSPLHF.

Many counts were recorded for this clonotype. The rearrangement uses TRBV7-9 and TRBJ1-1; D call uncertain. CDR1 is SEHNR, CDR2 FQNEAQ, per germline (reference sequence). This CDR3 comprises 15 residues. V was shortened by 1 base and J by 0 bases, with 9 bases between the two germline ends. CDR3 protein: CASSLVGSLNTEAFF. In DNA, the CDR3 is TGTGCCAGCAGCTTAGTTGGCAGCCTGAACACTGAAGCTTTCTTT.

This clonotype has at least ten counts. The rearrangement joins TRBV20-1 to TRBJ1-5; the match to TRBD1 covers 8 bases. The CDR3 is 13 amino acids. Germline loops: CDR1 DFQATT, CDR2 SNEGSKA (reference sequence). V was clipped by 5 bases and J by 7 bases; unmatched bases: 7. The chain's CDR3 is CSALDRAEQPQHF. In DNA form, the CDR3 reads TGCAGTGCTTTGGACAGGGCCGAGCAGCCCCAGCATTTT.

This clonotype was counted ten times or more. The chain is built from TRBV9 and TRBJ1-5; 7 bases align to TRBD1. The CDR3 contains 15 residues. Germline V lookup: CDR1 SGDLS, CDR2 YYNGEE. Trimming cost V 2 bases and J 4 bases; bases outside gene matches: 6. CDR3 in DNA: TGTGCCAGCAGCGTTACAGGGGCCGGGAATCAGCCCCAGCATTTT. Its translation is CASSVTGAGNQPQHF.

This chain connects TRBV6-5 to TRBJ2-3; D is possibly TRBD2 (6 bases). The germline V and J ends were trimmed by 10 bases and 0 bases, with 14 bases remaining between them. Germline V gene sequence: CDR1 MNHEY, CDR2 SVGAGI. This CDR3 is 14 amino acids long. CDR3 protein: CATGGPPSTDTQYF. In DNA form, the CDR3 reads TGTGCCACCGGAGGGCCGCCTAGCACAGATACGCAGTATTTT.

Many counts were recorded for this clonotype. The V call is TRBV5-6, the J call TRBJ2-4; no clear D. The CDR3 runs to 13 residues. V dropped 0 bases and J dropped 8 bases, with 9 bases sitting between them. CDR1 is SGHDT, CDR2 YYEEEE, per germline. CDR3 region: CASSLGRSDIQYF. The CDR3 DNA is TGTGCCAGCAGCTTGGGAAGGAGTGACATTCAGTACTTC.

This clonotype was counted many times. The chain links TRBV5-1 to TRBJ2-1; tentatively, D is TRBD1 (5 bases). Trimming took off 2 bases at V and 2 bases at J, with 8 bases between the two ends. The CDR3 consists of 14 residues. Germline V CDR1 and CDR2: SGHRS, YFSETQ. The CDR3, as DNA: TGCGCCAGCAGCTTTAGGGGCGCCTACAATGAGCAGTTCTTC. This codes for CASSFRGAYNEQFF.

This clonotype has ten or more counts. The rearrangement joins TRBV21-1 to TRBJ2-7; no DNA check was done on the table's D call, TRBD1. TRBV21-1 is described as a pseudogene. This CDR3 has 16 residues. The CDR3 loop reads CASSTRTGTTAYEQYF. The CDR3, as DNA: TGTGCCAGCAGCACCCGGACAGGGACTACGGCCTACGAGCAGTACTTC.

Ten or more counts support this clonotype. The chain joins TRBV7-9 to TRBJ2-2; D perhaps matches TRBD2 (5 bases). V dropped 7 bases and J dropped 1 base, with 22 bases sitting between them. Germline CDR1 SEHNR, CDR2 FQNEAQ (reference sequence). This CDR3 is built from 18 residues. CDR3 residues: CASTPGKTSDWNTGELFF. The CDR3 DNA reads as TGTGCCAGCACCCCGGGGAAGACGTCTGATTGGAACACCGGGGAGCTGTTTTTT.

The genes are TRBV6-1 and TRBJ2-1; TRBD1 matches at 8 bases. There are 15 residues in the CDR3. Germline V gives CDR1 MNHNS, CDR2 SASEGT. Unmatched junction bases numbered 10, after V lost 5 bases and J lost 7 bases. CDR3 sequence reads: CASSSRGQDPNEQFF. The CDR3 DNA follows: TGTGCCAGCAGTTCACGGGGACAGGACCCTAATGAGCAGTTCTTC.